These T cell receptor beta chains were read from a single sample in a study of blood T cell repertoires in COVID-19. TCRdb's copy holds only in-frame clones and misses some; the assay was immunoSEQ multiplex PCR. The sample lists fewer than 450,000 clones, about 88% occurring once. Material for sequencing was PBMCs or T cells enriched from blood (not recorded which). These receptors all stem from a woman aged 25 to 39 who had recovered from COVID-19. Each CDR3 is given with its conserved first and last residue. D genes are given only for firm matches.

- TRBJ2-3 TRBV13 CASSLGRGTDTQYF
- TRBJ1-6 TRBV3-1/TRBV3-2 CASSQRTRGSPLHF
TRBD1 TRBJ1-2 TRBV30 CAWNIGQGGYTF
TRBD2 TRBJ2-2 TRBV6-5 CASSPSGGYTGELFF
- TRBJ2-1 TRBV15 CATSRLAASYNEQFF
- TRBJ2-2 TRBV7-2 CASSLSSGSGELFF
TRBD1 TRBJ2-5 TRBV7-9 CASNRGTETQYF
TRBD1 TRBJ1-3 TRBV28 CASSGSGTGASGNTIYF
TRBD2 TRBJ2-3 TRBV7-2 CASSPGLAGDTDTQYF
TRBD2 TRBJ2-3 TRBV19 CASRERGDTDTQYF
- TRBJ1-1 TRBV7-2 CASSLVSRGAEAFF
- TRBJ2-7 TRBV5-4 CASSLSGYEQYF
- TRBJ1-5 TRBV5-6 CASSTGTNNQPQHF
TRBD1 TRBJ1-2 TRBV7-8 CASSYIQGNYGYTF
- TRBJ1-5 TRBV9 CASSVGGGDYQPQHF
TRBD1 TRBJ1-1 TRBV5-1 CASSPGQGGYVDTEAFF
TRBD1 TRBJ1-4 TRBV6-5 CASSYSGQAMFF
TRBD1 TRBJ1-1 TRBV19 CASSLDRGGTEAFF
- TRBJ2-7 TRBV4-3 CASSQFGGPYEQYF
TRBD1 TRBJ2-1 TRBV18 CASSPPYWDRRDGTSYNEQFF
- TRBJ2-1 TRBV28 CASSILYNEQFF
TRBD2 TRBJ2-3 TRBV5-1 CASSFRLAGEHTQYF
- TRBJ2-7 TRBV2 CASRPTGVGYEQYF
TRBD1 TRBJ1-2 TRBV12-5 CASGQTGQGDSYGYTF
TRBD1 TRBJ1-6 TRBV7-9 CASSPRTGVRSPLHF
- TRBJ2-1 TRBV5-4 CASSPGGGSSYNEQFF
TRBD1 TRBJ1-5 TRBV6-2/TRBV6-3 CASSSSRQGMNQPQHF
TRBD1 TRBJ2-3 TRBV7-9 CASRDGQGTDTQYF
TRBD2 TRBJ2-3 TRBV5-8 CASSLWGSGGKDTQYF
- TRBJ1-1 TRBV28 CASSTTGNTEAFF
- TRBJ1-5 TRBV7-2 CASSLRSGIGQPQHF
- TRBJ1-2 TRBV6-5 CASSYSWGGGYGYTF
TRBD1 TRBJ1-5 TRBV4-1 CASSSPDRPNQPQHF
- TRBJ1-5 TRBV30 CAWSVATARSNQPQHF
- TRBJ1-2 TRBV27 CASSSLGGAVRSTF
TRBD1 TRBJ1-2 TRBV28 CASRPGGYGYTF
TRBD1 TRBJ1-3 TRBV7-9 CASSDSGTGGRRNTIYF
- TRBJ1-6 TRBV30 CAWSVGARADSPLHF
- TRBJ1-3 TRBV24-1 CATSDSGRATGNTIYF
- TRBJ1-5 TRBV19 CASSIQVRQPQHF
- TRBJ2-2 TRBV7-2 CASSALRGNTGELFF
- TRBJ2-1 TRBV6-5 CASSYSGGLAFGEQFF
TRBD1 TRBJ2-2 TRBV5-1 CASSGDRVSGELFF
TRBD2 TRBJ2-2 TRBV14 CASSQSRRGAQITGELFF
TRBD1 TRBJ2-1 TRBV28 CASTPRTGGSYNEQFF
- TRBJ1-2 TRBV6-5 CASSPGQGSSYTF
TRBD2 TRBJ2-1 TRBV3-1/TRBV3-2 CASSQNANSGGQFF
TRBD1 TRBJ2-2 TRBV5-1 CASSLGQGAGELFF
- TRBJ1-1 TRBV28 CASSPYSPEAFF
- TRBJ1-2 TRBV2 CASSVLEAQGYTF
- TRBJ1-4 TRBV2 CASSRDFEKLFF
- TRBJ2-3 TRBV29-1 CSVELRATSTDTQYF
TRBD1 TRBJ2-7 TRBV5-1 CASSFRQGGNEQYF
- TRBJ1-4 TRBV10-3 CAISDGAEEKLFF
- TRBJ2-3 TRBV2 CASRTGLTTDTQYF